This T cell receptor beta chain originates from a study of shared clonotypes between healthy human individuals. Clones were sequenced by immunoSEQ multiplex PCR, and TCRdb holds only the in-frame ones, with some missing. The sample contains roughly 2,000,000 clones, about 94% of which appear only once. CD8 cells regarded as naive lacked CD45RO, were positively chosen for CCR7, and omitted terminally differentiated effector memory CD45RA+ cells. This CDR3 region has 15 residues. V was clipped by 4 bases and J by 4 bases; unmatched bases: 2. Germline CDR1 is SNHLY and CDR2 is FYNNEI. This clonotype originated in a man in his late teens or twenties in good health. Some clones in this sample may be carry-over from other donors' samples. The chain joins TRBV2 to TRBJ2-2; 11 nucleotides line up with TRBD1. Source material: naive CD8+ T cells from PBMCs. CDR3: CASSVGTGGTGELFF. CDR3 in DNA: TGTGCCAGCAGTGTTGGGACAGGGGGCACCGGGGAGCTGTTTTTT.